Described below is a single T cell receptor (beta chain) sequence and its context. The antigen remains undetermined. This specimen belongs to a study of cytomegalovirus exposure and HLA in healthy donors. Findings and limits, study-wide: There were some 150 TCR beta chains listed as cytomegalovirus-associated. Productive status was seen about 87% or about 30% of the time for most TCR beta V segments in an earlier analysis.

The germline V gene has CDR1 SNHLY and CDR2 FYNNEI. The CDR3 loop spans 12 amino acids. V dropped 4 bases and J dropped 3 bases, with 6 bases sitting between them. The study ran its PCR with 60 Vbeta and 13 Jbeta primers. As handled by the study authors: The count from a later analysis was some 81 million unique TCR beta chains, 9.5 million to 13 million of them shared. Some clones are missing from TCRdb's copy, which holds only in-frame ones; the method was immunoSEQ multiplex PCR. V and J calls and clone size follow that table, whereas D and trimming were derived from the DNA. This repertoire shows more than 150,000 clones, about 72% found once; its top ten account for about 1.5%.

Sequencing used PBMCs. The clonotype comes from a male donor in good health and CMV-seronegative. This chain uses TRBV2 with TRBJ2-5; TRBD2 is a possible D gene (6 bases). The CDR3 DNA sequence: TGTGCCAGCAGTGGGGAGGAAGAGACCCAGTACTTC. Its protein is CASSGEEETQYF.